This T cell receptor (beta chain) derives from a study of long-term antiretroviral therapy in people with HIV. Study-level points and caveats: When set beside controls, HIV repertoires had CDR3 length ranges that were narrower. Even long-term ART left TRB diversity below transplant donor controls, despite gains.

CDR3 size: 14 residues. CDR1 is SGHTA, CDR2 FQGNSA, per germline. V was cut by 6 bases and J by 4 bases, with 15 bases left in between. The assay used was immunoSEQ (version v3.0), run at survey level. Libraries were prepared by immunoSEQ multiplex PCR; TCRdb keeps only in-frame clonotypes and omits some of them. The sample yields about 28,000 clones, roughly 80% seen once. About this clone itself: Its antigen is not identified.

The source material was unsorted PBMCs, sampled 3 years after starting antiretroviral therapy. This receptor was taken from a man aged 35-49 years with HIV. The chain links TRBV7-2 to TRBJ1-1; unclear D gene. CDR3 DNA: TGTGCCAGCAGTACCGACCCCGGAGGCACTGAAGCTTTCTTT. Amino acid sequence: CASSTDPGGTEAFF.